This T cell receptor beta chain comes out of a study of blood T cells in healthy people across ages (dated by TCRdb to between 2015 and 2016). Some background on the complete study: In model experiments, template switching captured about one uniquely barcoded TCR beta cDNA molecule for every two T cells. Using deep sequencing normalized with unique cDNA molecular identifiers, the study measured how TCR beta repertoire diversity changes with age. Four age groups were formed from the donors: young (average about 15 years), middle-aged (around 40), aged (roughly 56) and long-lived (about 80). To avoid experimental bias, donors of different ages were distributed randomly across sequencing lanes. For two donors (one aged 18 to 29 and one aged 80 or older), the study analyzed two additional independent replicas of 1 million unique cDNA reads from the same blood draw. What the study reported, not specific to this receptor: Compared with the aged group, the long-lived group had more naive CD4+ T cells, fewer expanded clones and increased TCR diversity, suggesting age selection. Since profiling was done on bulk unsorted PBMCs, naive and antigen-experienced compartments could not be conclusively compared. Estimates of total diversity based on one million sequenced T cells were considered lower bounds and underestimates. The percentage of naive T cells measured by flow cytometry correlated strongly with observed TCR beta diversity. Observed TCR beta diversity per million T cells fell roughly linearly with age, and a significant reduction was already apparent by age approximately 40. Because donor CMV infection status was unknown, age-related changes in expanded clonotypes were potentially confounded.

The roughly 39 donors, aged roughly 6 to 95 years, were systemically healthy Caucasian individuals from Russia. Around 10 milliliters of peripheral blood were drawn from each donor into EDTA-treated Vacutainer tubes. PBMCs were isolated by Ficoll-Paque density-gradient centrifugation, with at least 7 million obtained per sample. Trizol reagent was used to extract total RNA from the PBMCs, yielding at least 6 micrograms per sample. For every donor, an aliquot of PBMCs went through flow cytometry to measure the percentages of naive CD45RAhigh/CD27high T cells. A few counts support this clonotype. Its antigen is still unknown. The sample holds no much larger clone one base away, and base qualities are not on file. Receptor amplification or capture employed 5' RACE. The sequencer listed for this sample is Illumina HiSeq 2500. A second PCR of about 7 to 12 cycles was performed with a sample-barcoded 5' primer and a J-beta primer mix. A unique molecular identifier was introduced onto each TCR beta cDNA molecule by a template-switch 5' adaptor carrying 12 random nucleotides. Each sample yielded at least 2.5 million CDR3-containing paired-end reads. All of the RNA was converted into first-strand cDNA using the Mint cDNA synthesis kit, with a TRBC-specific oligonucleotide serving as the primer. Following uracil-DNA glycosylase treatment, all cDNA underwent a first 18-cycle PCR with the universal primers M1SS and BC2_uni_R. For the original study's pipeline: For normalization, 1 million high-quality reads, each with a distinct molecular identifier, were randomly selected from each sample. Reads with shared molecular identifiers were discarded instead of being binned into consensus sequences. CDR3 identification, clonotype clustering and error correction used MiTCR with a Q25 quality threshold and the strictest error-elimination algorithm. A nonparametric unseen species model using Euler transformation provided a lower-bound estimate of total TCR beta diversity. TCRdb reprocessed the public reads (quality trimming at Q25 with fastp, clone calling with MiXCR) and kept in-frame beta chains. Every distinct CDR3 protein forms one entry, paired with its most common genes and DNA. In this record, the V and J calls reflect TCRdb's handling and not the investigators' own analysis. The sample table holds 650,000 to 1,000,000 distinct CDR3 sequences, of which under 40% were seen once. The biggest ten clones account for over 10% of the sample.

This clonotype was sampled from a man aged 18 to 30 in good health. The sample was blood.

CDR3 region: CSAREGDIEQFF. The nucleotide sequence is TGCAGTGCTAGAGAGGGGGACATTGAGCAGTTCTTC. The chain is made from TRBV20-1 and TRBJ2-1; a tentative D match to TRBD1 spans 6 bases. Its CDR3 holds 12 amino acids, cysteine through phenylalanine. Only CDR3 DNA is held: 36 bases, read in frame from base 1. According to the germline V gene (reference sequence), CDR1 reads DFQATT and CDR2 reads SNEGSKA. V and J are truncated by 0 bases and 9 bases respectively, leaving an intervening sequence of 9 bases.